This TCR beta chain came from a study of blood T cell repertoires in COVID-19. Study as a whole: PBMCs, B-cell-depleted T cells, or T cells provided the cDNA or gDNA that made up the material.

Here immunoSEQ multiplex PCR was the method, and the copy in TCRdb shows in-frame clones only, minus some. The sample lists 250,000 to 300,000 clones; around 84% were seen once. In assigning cohorts, the study relied on participant-reported clinical history. Contact with a PCR-confirmed or clinician-diagnosed COVID-19 case occurred within 2 weeks of entry. The sample was PBMCs or T cells enriched from blood (not recorded which). The receptor was derived from a man aged 40-55 years who had been exposed to COVID-19.

CDR3 bases: TGTGCCAGCAGCCCTGAGCCAAGCCATGGCTACACCTTC. This translates into CASSPEPSHGYTF. The chain has TRBV12-3 or TRBV12-4 and TRBJ1-2; D is unclear. This CDR3 region has 13 residues. V was pared by 6 bases and J by 6 bases, with 14 bases between.